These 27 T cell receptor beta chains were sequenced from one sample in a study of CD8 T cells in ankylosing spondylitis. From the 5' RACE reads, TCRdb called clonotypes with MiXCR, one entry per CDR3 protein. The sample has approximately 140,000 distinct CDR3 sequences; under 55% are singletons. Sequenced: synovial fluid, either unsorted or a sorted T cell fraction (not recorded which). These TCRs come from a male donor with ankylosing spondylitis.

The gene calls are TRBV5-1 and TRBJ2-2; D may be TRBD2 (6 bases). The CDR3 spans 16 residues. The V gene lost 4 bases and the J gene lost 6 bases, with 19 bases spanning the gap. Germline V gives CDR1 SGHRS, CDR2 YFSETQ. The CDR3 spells CASSPAPLAIPGELFF. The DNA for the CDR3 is TGCGCCAGCAGCCCGGCGCCTCTAGCGATTCCCGGGGAGCTGTTTTTT.

In DNA form, the CDR3 reads TGTGCCAGCAGCCCCGGGATGACCGGGGAGCTGTTTTTT. Its translation is CASSPGMTGELFF. The chain couples TRBV6-1 to TRBJ2-2; D may be TRBD2 (5 bases). The CDR3 spans 13 residues. V dropped 6 bases and J dropped 5 bases, with 10 bases sitting between them. The germline gives CDR1 MNHNS, CDR2 SASEGT.

The CDR3 here is CSVGRQGLVTEAFF. The CDR3 bases are TGCAGCGTCGGACGACAGGGGCTCGTCACTGAAGCTTTCTTT. The V and J genes are TRBV29-1 and TRBJ1-1; 8 positions match TRBD1. The junction had 10 bases not matched to a gene; V was cut back by 6 bases and J by 4 bases. There are 14 residues in the CDR3. Germline CDR1 SQVTM, CDR2 ANQGSEA.

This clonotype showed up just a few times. The CDR3 reads CASSDTSGRARTGELFF. The CDR3 DNA reads as TGTGCCAGCAGCGATACGAGCGGGAGGGCCCGAACCGGGGAGCTGTTTTTT. The V call is TRBV5-6, the J call TRBJ2-2, with TRBD2 matching 10 bases. This CDR3 is 17 amino acids long. Trimming took 4 bases from V and 5 from J; bases not matched to a gene: 11. Germline CDR1 SGHDT, CDR2 YYEEEE. Together with reference TRBV5-6 and TRBJ2-2, the CDR3 gives the full variable domain: DAGVTQSPTHLIKTRGQQVTLRCSPKSGHDTVSWYQQALGQGPQFIFQYYEEEERQRGNFPDRFSGHQFPNYSSELNVNALLLGDSALYLCASSDTSGRARTGELFFGEGSRLTVL.

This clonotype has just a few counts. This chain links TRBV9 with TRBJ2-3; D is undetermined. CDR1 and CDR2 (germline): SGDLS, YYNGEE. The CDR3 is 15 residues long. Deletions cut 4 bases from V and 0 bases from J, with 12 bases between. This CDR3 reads CASSPGQVSTDTQYF. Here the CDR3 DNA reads TGTGCCAGCAGCCCCGGGCAGGTCAGCACAGATACGCAGTATTTT.

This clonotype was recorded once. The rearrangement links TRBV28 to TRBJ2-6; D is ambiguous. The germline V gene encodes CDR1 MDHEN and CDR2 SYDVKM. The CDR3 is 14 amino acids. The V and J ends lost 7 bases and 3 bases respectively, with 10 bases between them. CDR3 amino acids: CASTITDGANVLTF. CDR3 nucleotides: TGTGCCAGCACCATTACAGATGGGGCCAACGTCCTGACTTTC.

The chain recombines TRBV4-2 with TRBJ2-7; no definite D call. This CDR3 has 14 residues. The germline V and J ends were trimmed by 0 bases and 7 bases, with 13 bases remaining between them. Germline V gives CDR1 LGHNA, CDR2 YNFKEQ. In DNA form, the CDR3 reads TGTGCCAGCAGCCAAGATCTGGAGCTGCGGGAGCAGTACTTC. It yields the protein CASSQDLELREQYF.

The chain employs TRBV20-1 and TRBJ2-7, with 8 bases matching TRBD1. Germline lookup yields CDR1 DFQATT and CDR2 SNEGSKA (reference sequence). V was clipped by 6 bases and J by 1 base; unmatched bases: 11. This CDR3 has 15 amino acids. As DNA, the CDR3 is TGCAGTGCCGAAGACGGGCAGGGGGCTTCCTACGAGCAGTACTTC. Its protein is CSAEDGQGASYEQYF.

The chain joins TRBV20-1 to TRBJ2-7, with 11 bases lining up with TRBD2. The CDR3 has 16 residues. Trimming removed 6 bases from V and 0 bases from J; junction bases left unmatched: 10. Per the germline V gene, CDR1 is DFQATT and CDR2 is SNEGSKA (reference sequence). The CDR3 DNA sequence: TGCAGTGCACCAACTAGCGGGAGTTACCTCTCCTACGAGCAGTACTTC. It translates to CSAPTSGSYLSYEQYF.

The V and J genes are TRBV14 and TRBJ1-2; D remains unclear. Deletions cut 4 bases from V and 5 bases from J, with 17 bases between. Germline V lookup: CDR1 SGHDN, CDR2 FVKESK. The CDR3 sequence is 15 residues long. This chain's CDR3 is CASSLYVVFPYGYTF. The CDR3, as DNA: TGTGCCAGCAGCCTTTATGTCGTTTTTCCTTATGGCTACACCTTC.

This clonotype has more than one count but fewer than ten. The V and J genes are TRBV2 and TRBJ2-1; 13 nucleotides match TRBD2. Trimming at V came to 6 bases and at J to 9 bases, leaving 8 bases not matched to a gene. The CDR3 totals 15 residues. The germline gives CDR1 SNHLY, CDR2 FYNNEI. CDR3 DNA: TGTGCCAGCAGATCCGGGACTAGCGGGACCGTTGAGCAGTTCTTC. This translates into CASRSGTSGTVEQFF. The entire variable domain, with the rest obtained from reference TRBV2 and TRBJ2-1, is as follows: EPEVTQTPSHQVTQMGQEVILRCVPISNHLYFYWYRQILGQKVEFLVSFYNNEISEKSEIFDDQFSVERPDGSNFTLKIRSTKLEDSAMYFCASRSGTSGTVEQFFGPGTRLTVL.

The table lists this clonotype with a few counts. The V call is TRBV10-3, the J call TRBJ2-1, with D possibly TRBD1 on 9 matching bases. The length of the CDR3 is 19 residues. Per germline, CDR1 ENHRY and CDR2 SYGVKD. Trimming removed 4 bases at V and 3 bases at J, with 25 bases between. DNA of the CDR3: TGTGCCATCAGTGGACGGACAGGGGCGTCCGGGACTAGCTACAATGAGCAGTTCTTC. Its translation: CAISGRTGASGTSYNEQFF.

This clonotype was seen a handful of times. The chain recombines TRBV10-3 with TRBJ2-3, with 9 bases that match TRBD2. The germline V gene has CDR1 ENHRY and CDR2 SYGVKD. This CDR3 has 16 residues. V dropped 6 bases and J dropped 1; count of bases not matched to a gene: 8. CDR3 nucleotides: TGTGCCATCAGACCACTTAGCGGGGGCGGCACAGATACGCAGTATTTT. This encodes CAIRPLSGGGTDTQYF.

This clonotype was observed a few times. Here the CDR3 reads CATSRARGADTQYF. The CDR3 region has the DNA TGTGCCACCAGCAGAGCCAGGGGGGCAGATACGCAGTATTTT. The V call is TRBV15, the J call TRBJ2-3, with D possibly TRBD1 on 7 matching bases. V lost 1 base to trimming and J lost 4 bases, with 9 bases between them. There are 14 residues in the CDR3. The germline V gene encodes CDR1 LNHNV and CDR2 YYDKDF (reference sequence).

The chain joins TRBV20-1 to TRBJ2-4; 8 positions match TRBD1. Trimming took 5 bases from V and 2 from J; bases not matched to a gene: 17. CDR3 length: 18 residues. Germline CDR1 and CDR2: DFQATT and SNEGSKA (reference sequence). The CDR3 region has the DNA TGCAGTGCTCACGGGTCGGTCAGGGGGCTTGTGTCCAAAAACATTCAGTACTTC. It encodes CSAHGSVRGLVSKNIQYF.

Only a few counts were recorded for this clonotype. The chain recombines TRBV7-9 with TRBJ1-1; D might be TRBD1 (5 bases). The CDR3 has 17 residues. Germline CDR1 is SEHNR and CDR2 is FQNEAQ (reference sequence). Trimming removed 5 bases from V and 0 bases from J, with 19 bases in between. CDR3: CASSPSGSSILNTEAFF. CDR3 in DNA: TGTGCCAGCAGCCCCTCAGGGTCCTCCATCCTGAACACTGAAGCTTTCTTT.

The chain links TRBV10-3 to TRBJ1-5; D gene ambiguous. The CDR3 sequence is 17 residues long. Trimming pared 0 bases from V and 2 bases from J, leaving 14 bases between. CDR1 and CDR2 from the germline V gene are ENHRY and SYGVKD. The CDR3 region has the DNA TGTGCCATCAGTGAGTCTCGGATGTGGGTTGGCAATCAGCCCCAGCATTTT. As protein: CAISESRMWVGNQPQHF.

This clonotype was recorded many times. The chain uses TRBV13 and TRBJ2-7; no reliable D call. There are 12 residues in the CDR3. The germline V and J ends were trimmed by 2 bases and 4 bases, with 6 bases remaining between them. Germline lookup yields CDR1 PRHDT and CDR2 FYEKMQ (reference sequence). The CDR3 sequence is CASSLQLYEQYF. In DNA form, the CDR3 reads TGTGCCAGCAGCTTACAGTTATACGAGCAGTACTTC.

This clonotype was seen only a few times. This CDR3 reads CASSLGTSASDTQYF. DNA of the CDR3: TGTGCCAGCAGTTTAGGAACTAGCGCTTCAGATACGCAGTATTTT. This chain connects TRBV12-3 or TRBV12-4 to TRBJ2-3; 7 bases map to TRBD2. This CDR3 comprises 15 residues. Trimming took 1 base from V and 4 from J; bases not matched to a gene: 5.

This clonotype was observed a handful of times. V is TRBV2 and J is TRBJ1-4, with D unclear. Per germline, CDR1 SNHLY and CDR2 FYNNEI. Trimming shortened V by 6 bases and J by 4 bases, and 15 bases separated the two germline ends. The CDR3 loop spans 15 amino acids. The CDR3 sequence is CASRHTSSNNEKLFF. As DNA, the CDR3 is TGTGCCAGCAGGCACACCAGCTCAAATAATGAAAAACTGTTTTTT.

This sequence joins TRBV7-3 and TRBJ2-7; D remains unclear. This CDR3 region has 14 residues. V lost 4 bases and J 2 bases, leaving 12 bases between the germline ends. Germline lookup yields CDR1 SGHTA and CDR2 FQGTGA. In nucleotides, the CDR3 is TGTGCCAGCAGCTCCTACGACCGTCCCTACGAGCAGTACTTC. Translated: CASSSYDRPYEQYF.

The CDR3 spells CASSSTSRVKTQYF. Here the CDR3 DNA reads TGCGCCAGCAGCTCCACCTCGAGAGTAAAGACCCAGTACTTC. V and J are TRBV5-1 and TRBJ2-5; unclear D gene. V was clipped by 3 bases and J by 6 bases, with 15 bases between them. This CDR3 contains 14 residues. Germline lookup yields CDR1 SGHRS and CDR2 YFSETQ.

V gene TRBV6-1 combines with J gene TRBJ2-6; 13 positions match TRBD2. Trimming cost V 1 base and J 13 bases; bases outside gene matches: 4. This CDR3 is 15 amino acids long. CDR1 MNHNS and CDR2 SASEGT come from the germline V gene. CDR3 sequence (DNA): TGTGCCAGCAGTGAAGGGACTAGCGGGAGTCAAGTCCTGACTTTC. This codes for CASSEGTSGSQVLTF.

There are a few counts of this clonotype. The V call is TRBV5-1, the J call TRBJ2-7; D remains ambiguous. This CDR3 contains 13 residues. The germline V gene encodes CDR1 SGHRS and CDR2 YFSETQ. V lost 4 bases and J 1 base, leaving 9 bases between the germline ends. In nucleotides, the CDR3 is TGCGCCAGCAGCGTTACAGCGTCCTACGAGCAGTACTTC. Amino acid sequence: CASSVTASYEQYF.

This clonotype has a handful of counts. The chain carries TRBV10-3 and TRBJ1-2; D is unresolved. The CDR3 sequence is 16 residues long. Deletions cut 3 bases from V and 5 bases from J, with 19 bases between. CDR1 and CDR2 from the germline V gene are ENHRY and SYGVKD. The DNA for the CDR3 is TGTGCCATCAGTGATATGGTTCGGGCATTGTGGTATGGCTACACCTTC. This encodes CAISDMVRALWYGYTF.

CDR3 in DNA: TGTGCCACCAGCAGAGAGGGGGACACCGGGGAGCTGTTTTTT. It yields the protein CATSREGDTGELFF. The chain joins TRBV15 to TRBJ2-2; TRBD1 or TRBD2 may be the D gene (5 bases each). The length of the CDR3 is 14 residues. Trimming removed 0 bases from V and 3 bases from J, with 5 bases in between. The germline V gene has CDR1 LNHNV and CDR2 YYDKDF (reference sequence).

The CDR3 nucleotides are TGTGCCAGCAGCGCAGGGGGCCCCAATAGCGGGGGGGTCACCGGGGAGCTGTTTTTT. Protein: CASSAGGPNSGGVTGELFF. V gene TRBV11-2 combines with J gene TRBJ2-2; 11 bases match TRBD2. J was trimmed by 4 bases and V by 5 bases; bases with no gene match: 15. The CDR3 sequence is 19 residues long. Germline CDR1 reads SGHAT; CDR2 reads FQNNGV.